This entry features one T cell receptor beta chain sequence. Its target antigen remains unknown. The sample holds no much larger clone one base away, and base qualities are not on file. This sample was taken from a study of T-cell reconstitution after alpha-beta-depleted transplantation in children (TCRdb year 2016). A note on the overall study: Using TCR repertoire profiling, the study quantitatively followed how T-cell immune reconstitution unfolded in children after TCRalphabeta/CD19-depleted allogeneic hematopoietic cell transplantation. Overall study outcomes, separate from this receptor: About two months after transplant, the apparently early recovery of alphabetaT-cell counts reportedly depended on just several hundred clones that had expanded rapidly and came from non-depleted graft cells. In some patients, the high TCRbeta diversity seen at day 60 was put down to recipient T cells and intrathymic progenitors that had survived conditioning. The frequencies of hyperexpanded clones fell over the following months, and after one year, T-cell counts and TCRbeta diversity were mostly attributed to newly produced T cells.

Library method: PCR. The reads were generated on an Illumina HiSeq 2500. To normalize quantification of the TCRbeta repertoire, the TCR libraries were built with molecular barcoding that relied on unique molecular identifiers. In TCRdb, the public reads were trimmed at Q25 with fastp and aligned with MiXCR, with productive beta chains retained. For every CDR3 protein sequence, its rows merge into one entry that carries the most common genes and DNA. The sample records just over 200,000 distinct CDR3 sequences, under 8.5% of which are singletons. About 40% of the sample rests with the top ten. The treatment or condition label of this sample denotes: allogeneic hematopoietic cell transplantation with graft depleted of TCRalphabeta T cells and CD19 B cells. The transplant recipients were children given TCRalphabeta/CD19-depleted allogeneic hematopoietic cell grafts. The junction carries 19 bases between V and J, which are trimmed by 3 bases and 4 bases respectively. The CDR3 spans 15 residues, from the cysteine through the phenylalanine. Of all the DNA, just the CDR3 is kept, 45 bases in frame from base 1. As encoded in the germline V gene, CDR1 is SQVTM while CDR2 is ANQGSEA.

The sequences come from PBMCs, mostly from graft donor cells, collected 360 days after TCRalphabeta/CD19-depleted stem cell transplant. The rearranged segments are TRBV29-1 and TRBJ2-7, with TRBD1 as a weak D call on 6 bases. The TCR sequence derives from a male patient aged 2-10 years who had a stem cell transplant for acute myeloid leukemia, so the T cells may come from the graft donor. This receptor has the CDR3 CSVEYRDKEEYEQYF. DNA sequence: TGCAGCGTTGAGTACCGGGACAAGGAGGAGTACGAGCAGTACTTC.